What follows are 6 T cell receptor beta chains derived from one specimen sequenced in a study of shared clonotypes between healthy human individuals. TCRdb's copy holds only in-frame clones and misses some; the assay was immunoSEQ multiplex PCR. The sample carries some 1.5 million clones, around 97% recorded once. The sequencing input was naive CD4+ T cells sorted from blood. Subset: CD45RA+ positively selected. These receptors came from a man aged 30 to 45 in good health.

This sequence joins TRBV18 and TRBJ2-4; no clear D. Germline CDR1 is KGHSH and CDR2 is LQKENI. V was cut by 3 bases and J by 4 bases, with 22 bases left in between. The length of the CDR3 is 18 residues. The CDR3 region has the DNA TGTGCCAGCTCACCGCTGGGCCCACAGTCGTTGCCAAAAAACATTCAGTACTTC. This encodes CASSPLGPQSLPKNIQYF.

The chain combines TRBV15 with TRBJ1-2; TRBD1 is a possible D gene (5 bases). From germline, CDR1 is LNHNV and CDR2 YYDKDF (reference sequence). Trimming removed 8 bases at V and 5 bases at J, with 21 bases between. The CDR3 consists of 15 residues. In nucleotides, the CDR3 is TGTGCCACCCGGGAGGAAAGGACGGGGGGGTATGGCTACACCTTC. As protein: CATREERTGGYGYTF.

The CDR3 spells CASSDSKFQGLYEQYF. The CDR3 DNA follows: TGTGCCAGCAGCGATTCCAAATTTCAGGGGCTCTACGAGCAGTACTTC. V and J are TRBV25-1 and TRBJ2-7, with D possibly TRBD1 on 6 matching bases. The CDR3 has 16 residues. V lost 6 bases and J lost 3, with 21 bases in between. Germline V lookup: CDR1 MGHDK, CDR2 SYGVNS.

V and J are TRBV19 and TRBJ1-3; maybe TRBD1 (5 bases). The length of the CDR3 is 16 residues. The V gene lost 3 bases and the J gene lost 3 bases, with 15 bases spanning the gap. Germline CDR1 and CDR2: LNHDA and SQIVND (reference sequence). The CDR3 coding sequence is TGTGCCAGTAGTATGGTATCCAGGGCGGGTGGAAACACCATATATTTT. Translation: CASSMVSRAGGNTIYF.

The DNA of the CDR3 is TGCGCCAGCAGCTTGGAGGTTCCAGGCTACAATGAGCAGTTCTTC. It translates to CASSLEVPGYNEQFF. This chain uses TRBV5-1 with TRBJ2-1, with unresolved D. The germline gives CDR1 SGHRS, CDR2 YFSETQ. Deletions cut 0 bases from V and 3 bases from J, with 10 bases between. This CDR3 is 15 amino acids long.

The V gene is TRBV21-1, the J gene TRBJ2-2; the table's D call, TRBD2, has no DNA check behind it. TRBV21-1 is a known pseudogene. This CDR3 region has 16 residues. This chain's CDR3 is CASRKTSGICTGELFF. The CDR3 DNA sequence: TGTGCCAGCAGGAAGACTAGCGGGATATGTACCGGGGAGCTGTTTTTT.